This T cell receptor beta chain comes out of a study of cytomegalovirus exposure and HLA in healthy donors. The PCR made use of 60 Vbeta and 13 Jbeta primers. Here immunoSEQ multiplex PCR was the method, and the copy in TCRdb shows in-frame clones only, minus some. This table holds 76,000 or so clones, approximately 81% found once. This CDR3 has 13 residues. The trim removed 6 bases at V and 3 bases at J, leaving 6 bases unmatched. CDR1 and CDR2 (germline): SQVTM, ANQGSEA. The sequenced material came from PBMCs. J is TRBJ1-1 and V is TRBV29-1, with 8 nucleotides matching TRBD1. The clonotype comes from a woman aged 40 to 50 in good health and CMV-seropositive. The CDR3 DNA follows: TGCAGCGTGGTTGGACAGGGTGACACTGAAGCTTTCTTT. It codes for CSVVGQGDTEAFF.